Listed below are T cell receptor beta chains from one sample, sequenced in a study of blood T cell repertoires in COVID-19. Libraries were prepared by immunoSEQ multiplex PCR; TCRdb keeps only in-frame clonotypes and omits some of them. The repertoire holds some 150,000 clones, with 80% to 85% as singletons. Sequencing was done on a sample of PBMCs or T cells enriched from blood (not recorded which). These receptor sequences come from a woman aged 45 to 65 who had been exposed to COVID-19. The CDR3 runs from the conserved cysteine through the conserved F or W. D genes are given only for firm matches. Not every row has a clone size; where given, it reads once, few, many or a size class.

d_gene,abundance,j_gene,v_gene,CDR3aa,CDR3nt
TRBD2,NA,TRBJ2-3,TRBV4-1,CASSPGLAIGLTDTQYF,TGCGCCAGCAGCCCCGGACTAGCGATAGGACTCACAGATACGCAGTATTTT
NA,NA,TRBJ1-5,TRBV6-5,CASRAKNQPQHF,TGTGCCAGCAGGGCAAAGAATCAGCCCCAGCATTTT
TRBD1,NA,TRBJ1-1,TRBV12-3/TRBV12-4,CASSSGGTEAFF,TGTGCCAGCAGTTCAGGGGGAACTGAAGCTTTCTTT
NA,NA,TRBJ1-2,TRBV21-1,CASPRTGPNYGYTF,TGTGCCAGCCCCAGAACAGGGCCTAACTATGGCTACACCTTC
NA,NA,TRBJ1-1,TRBV29-1,CSVGRGSNTEAFF,TGCAGCGTTGGTAGGGGTTCGAACACTGAAGCTTTCTTT
TRBD1,few,TRBJ1-1,TRBV5-1,CASSLEDRPGTEAFF,TGCGCCAGCAGCTTGGAGGACAGGCCCGGGACTGAAGCTTTCTTT
NA,NA,TRBJ1-6,TRBV5-1,CASSSGTRTSPLHF,TGCGCCAGCAGTTCCGGGACTCGAACATCACCCCTCCACTTT
TRBD1,NA,TRBJ2-1,TRBV7-9,CASSSQGTGNEQFF,TGTGCCAGCAGCTCCCAAGGGACAGGGAATGAGCAGTTCTTC
TRBD2,once,TRBJ2-7,TRBV30,CAWKYSGNAYEQYF,TGTGCCTGGAAGTATAGCGGGAACGCCTACGAGCAGTACTTC
NA,NA,TRBJ2-5,TRBV7-9,CASSFGQETQYF,TGTGCCAGCAGCTTCGGCCAAGAGACCCAGTACTTC
TRBD2,NA,TRBJ2-3,TRBV7-9,CASSPSGGSTDTQYF,TGTGCCAGCAGCCCCAGCGGGGGTAGCACAGATACGCAGTATTTT
TRBD1,NA,TRBJ2-1,TRBV29-1,CSAGQGLAEQFF,TGCAGCGCGGGACAGGGGTTGGCTGAGCAGTTCTTC
TRBD1,NA,TRBJ1-1,TRBV30,CAWRDQGDTEAFF,TGTGCCTGGAGAGACCAGGGGGACACTGAAGCTTTCTTT
NA,many,TRBJ1-3,TRBV27,CASSLSARGGWGNTIYF,TGTGCCAGCAGTTTATCGGCTCGGGGAGGATGGGGAAACACCATATATTTT
TRBD2,few,TRBJ2-1,TRBV2,CASSESLRASGRETFF,TGTGCCAGCAGTGAATCATTGAGGGCTAGCGGGAGAGAGACGTTCTTC
NA,NA,TRBJ2-1,TRBV9,CASSSTRSSYNEQFF,TGTGCCAGCAGCTCTACCCGGAGCTCCTACAATGAGCAGTTCTTC
NA,NA,TRBJ2-7,TRBV9,CASSGGATDEQYF,TGTGCCAGCAGCGGCGGGGCGACGGACGAGCAGTACTTC
NA,NA,TRBJ2-7,TRBV12-3/TRBV12-4,CASSSQGYEQYF,TGTGCCAGCAGTTCACAGGGCTACGAGCAGTACTTC
TRBD2,NA,TRBJ2-3,TRBV5-4,CASSLGLAGGQRRDTQYF,TGTGCCAGCAGCTTGGGTCTAGCGGGAGGGCAGAGAAGAGATACGCAGTATTTT
NA,NA,TRBJ2-3,TRBV13,CASSPQTGTSTDTQYF,TGTGCCAGCAGCCCCCAGACCGGGACTAGCACAGATACGCAGTATTTT
NA,NA,TRBJ1-2,TRBV5-6,CASSLDSSNYGYTF,TGTGCCAGCAGCCTAGACAGCTCTAACTATGGCTACACCTTC
TRBD1,NA,TRBJ1-4,TRBV7-2,CASSSPGDRVEKLFF,TGTGCCAGCAGCTCCCCCGGAGACAGGGTTGAAAAACTGTTTTTT
TRBD2,NA,TRBJ2-2,TRBV7-2,CASSFVAGGPVGELFF,TGTGCCAGCAGCTTCGTCGCGGGGGGGCCAGTCGGGGAGCTGTTTTTT
NA,NA,TRBJ2-3,TRBV3-1/TRBV3-2,CASSQGGLSTDTQYF,TGTGCCAGCAGCCAAGGAGGACTATCCACAGATACGCAGTATTTT
NA,NA,TRBJ1-2,TRBV19,CASSQTGYGYTF,TGTGCCAGTAGCCAGACTGGCTATGGCTACACCTTC
TRBD1,NA,TRBJ1-4,TRBV6-1,CASSEIGGWEKLFF,TGTGCCAGCAGTGAAATAGGGGGCTGGGAAAAACTGTTTTTT
NA,NA,TRBJ2-3,TRBV20-1,CSARRTDTQYF,TGCAGTGCTAGACGGACAGATACGCAGTATTTT
TRBD2,NA,TRBJ2-2,TRBV3-1/TRBV3-2,CASRGRGTSGTGELFF,TGTGCCAGCAGAGGTAGAGGGACTAGCGGGACCGGGGAGCTGTTTTTT
NA,NA,TRBJ2-5,TRBV27,CASARVVQETQYF,TGTGCCAGCGCCCGGGTCGTTCAAGAGACCCAGTACTTC
NA,few,TRBJ2-1,TRBV2,CASSEAGNSYNEQFF,TGTGCCAGCAGTGAGGCGGGGAACTCCTACAATGAGCAGTTCTTC
NA,NA,TRBJ1-1,TRBV27,CASSPGQNTEAFF,TGTGCCAGCAGTCCGGGACAGAACACTGAAGCTTTCTTT
TRBD1,NA,TRBJ2-2,TRBV2,CASSARQGWELFF,TGTGCCAGCAGCGCTCGACAGGGTTGGGAGCTGTTTTTT
NA,NA,TRBJ1-5,TRBV18,CASSPKAGGNQPQHF,TGTGCCAGCTCACCAAAGGCAGGGGGCAATCAGCCCCAGCATTTT
NA,NA,TRBJ2-7,TRBV9,CASSVGTGRGAYEQYF,TGTGCCAGCAGCGTAGGAACGGGCAGGGGGGCCTACGAGCAGTACTTC
NA,NA,TRBJ2-2,TRBV11-2,CASSPLSGNTGELFF,TGTGCCAGCAGCCCCCTTTCGGGTAACACCGGGGAGCTGTTTTTT
NA,once,TRBJ1-2,TRBV7-2,CASSWSNGYTF,TGTGCCAGCAGCTGGTCTAATGGCTACACCTTC
TRBD1,NA,TRBJ2-7,TRBV6-1,CASSEAGQTYEQYF,TGTGCCAGCAGTGAAGCGGGACAGACCTACGAGCAGTACTTC
TRBD1,NA,TRBJ2-5,TRBV5-6,CASSEVGDSKQETQYF,TGTGCCAGCAGCGAGGTAGGGGACAGCAAACAAGAGACCCAGTACTTC
TRBD2,NA,TRBJ2-1,TRBV5-1,CASSFSGGYSNEQFF,TGCGCCAGCAGCTTCAGCGGGGGATATTCAAATGAGCAGTTCTTC
NA,once,TRBJ2-3,TRBV7-2,CASGIQGPFRPSTDTQYF,TGTGCCAGTGGAATACAGGGTCCCTTTCGACCTAGCACAGATACGCAGTATTTT
NA,NA,TRBJ2-5,TRBV5-5,CASSFRETQYF,TGTGCCAGCAGCTTCCGGGAGACCCAGTACTTC
TRBD1,NA,TRBJ1-4,TRBV3-1/TRBV3-2,CASGTGMGEKLFF,TGTGCCAGTGGGACAGGAATGGGTGAAAAACTGTTTTTT
NA,few,TRBJ2-7,TRBV6-2/TRBV6-3,CASSLTRGAHEQYF,TGTGCCAGCAGTCTGACCCGTGGGGCCCACGAGCAGTACTTC
TRBD1,NA,TRBJ2-3,TRBV5-6,CASSLAGGGTDTQYF,TGTGCCAGCAGCTTGGCAGGGGGAGGCACAGATACGCAGTATTTT
NA,NA,TRBJ2-7,TRBV5-4,CASSLRGMSYEQYF,TGTGCCAGCAGCCTTAGGGGGATGTCCTACGAGCAGTACTTC
NA,NA,TRBJ1-3,TRBV4-1,CASSQEIRGNTIYF,TGCGCCAGCAGCCAAGAAATTAGAGGAAACACCATATATTTT
NA,NA,TRBJ1-1,TRBV6-5,CASSSQGNTEAFF,TGTGCCAGCAGTTCTCAGGGGAACACTGAAGCTTTCTTT
TRBD1,NA,TRBJ1-5,TRBV19,CASSVRDRLFWGPERNQPQHF,TGTGCCAGTAGTGTCCGGGACAGGTTATTTTGGGGGCCCGAAAGAAATCAGCCCCAGCATTTT
NA,NA,TRBJ2-1,TRBV27,CASGPGDPFYNEQFF,TGTGCCAGCGGTCCGGGAGACCCATTTTACAATGAGCAGTTCTTC
NA,NA,TRBJ1-1,TRBV13,CASSFSGHMNTEAFF,TGTGCCAGCAGCTTCTCAGGACACATGAACACTGAAGCTTTCTTT
TRBD1,NA,TRBJ2-7,TRBV10-3,CAISESGQGSEQYF,TGTGCCATCAGTGAGTCGGGACAGGGGTCCGAGCAGTACTTC
NA,NA,TRBJ1-4,TRBV6-1,CASSETPPREKLFF,TGTGCCAGCAGTGAGACTCCCCCGAGGGAAAAACTGTTTTTT
TRBD1,NA,TRBJ1-1,TRBV6-5,CASSRQGYTEAFF,TGTGCCAGCAGCCGACAGGGGTACACTGAAGCTTTCTTT
TRBD2,NA,TRBJ2-5,TRBV6-2/TRBV6-3,CASSSAGEETQYF,TGTGCCAGCAGTTCTGCGGGGGAGGAGACCCAGTACTTC